These 26 T cell receptor beta chains were sequenced from one sample in a study of identifying expanded T cells in peripheral blood. Libraries were prepared by immunoSEQ multiplex PCR; TCRdb keeps only in-frame clonotypes and omits some of them. The sample lists some 78,000 clones; less than 90% were seen once. The sequencing sample was made of blood. These receptors were taken from a person between 18 and 70 years old in good health.

The chain joins TRBV13 to TRBJ2-3, with a possible D match to TRBD1 (6 bases). There are 15 residues in the CDR3. V lost 5 bases and J 2 bases, leaving 14 bases between the germline ends. CDR1 and CDR2 from the germline V gene are PRHDT and FYEKMQ (reference sequence). The chain's CDR3 is CASSRDQGYTDTQYF. The CDR3 DNA sequence: TGTGCCAGCAGCCGGGACCAGGGGTACACAGATACGCAGTATTTT.

The chain joins TRBV7-2 to TRBJ2-2; D gene uncertain. This CDR3 comprises 14 residues. The V gene's germline CDR1 is SGHTA and CDR2 FQGNSA. Trimming took 7 bases from V and 6 from J, leaving 15 bases between them. The CDR3 spells CASTLDSGAGELFF. CDR3 nucleotide sequence: TGTGCCAGCACCCTAGACTCTGGGGCCGGGGAGCTGTTTTTT.

This chain links TRBV2 with TRBJ1-5, with no clear D. The CDR3 has 14 residues. Trimming removed 2 bases from V and 1 base from J, with 6 bases in between. Germline-derived CDR1 and CDR2 are SNHLY and FYNNEI. CDR3 in amino acids: CASSEWQSNQPQHF. The CDR3, as DNA: TGTGCCAGCAGTGAATGGCAGAGCAATCAGCCCCAGCATTTT.

The V gene is TRBV19, the J gene TRBJ2-1, with a possible D match to TRBD1 (5 bases). Trimming cost V 4 bases and J 12 bases, with 10 bases left between them. This CDR3 region has 11 residues. CDR1 is LNHDA and CDR2 is SQIVND in the germline V gene (reference sequence). CDR3 sequence reads: CASSKGFWQFF. The CDR3 DNA follows: TGTGCCAGTAGTAAGGGGTTCTGGCAGTTCTTC.

The rearrangement links TRBV5-1 to TRBJ1-1; TRBD1 agrees at 7 bases. The CDR3 has 14 residues. Trimming cost V 4 bases and J 3 bases; bases outside gene matches: 6. Per the germline V gene, CDR1 is SGHRS and CDR2 is YFSETQ. CDR3 sequence: CASSSSGGDTEAFF. CDR3 coding DNA: TGCGCCAGCAGCAGCTCAGGGGGTGACACTGAAGCTTTCTTT.

The rearrangement uses TRBV4-3 and TRBJ1-4; D unclear. The V end was cut by 0 bases, the J end by 0 bases, with 8 bases between. The germline V gene has CDR1 LGHNA and CDR2 YSLEER. The CDR3 spans 16 residues. The CDR3 coding sequence is TGCGCCAGCAGCCAAGATGGTACACCAACTAATGAAAAACTGTTTTTT. It encodes CASSQDGTPTNEKLFF.

The chain employs TRBV9 and TRBJ2-3; 9 bases fit TRBD1. V was clipped by 7 bases and J by 2 bases; unmatched bases: 8. The length of the CDR3 is 15 residues. Germline V lookup: CDR1 SGDLS, CDR2 YYNGEE. CDR3 bases: TGTGCCAGCGCGGAACAGGGGGCCTCCACAGATACGCAGTATTTT. This encodes CASAEQGASTDTQYF.

The V call is TRBV10-3, the J call TRBJ2-3; 10 bases map to TRBD1. Germline assignment: CDR1 ENHRY and CDR2 SYGVKD. J lost 4 bases, V lost 8 bases, and 3 bases had no gene match. The CDR3 is 13 amino acids. The CDR3 region has the DNA TGTGCCATCGGGGACAGGGGTGCAGATACGCAGTATTTT. This sequence encodes CAIGDRGADTQYF.

The chain uses TRBV4-3 and TRBJ1-4; 11 bases match TRBD1. CDR1 is LGHNA and CDR2 is YSLEER in the germline V gene. V was pared by 0 bases and J by 6 bases, with 9 bases of the junction left unmatched. CDR3 length: 18 amino acids. This CDR3 is CASSQDGQGALGDEKLFF. In DNA form, the CDR3 reads TGCGCCAGCAGCCAAGATGGACAGGGGGCGCTGGGGGATGAAAAACTGTTTTTT.

V and J are TRBV13 and TRBJ2-1, with 8 nucleotides matching TRBD2. Germline V gives CDR1 PRHDT, CDR2 FYEKMQ (reference sequence). The CDR3 is 15 residues long. The V and J ends lost 3 bases and 5 bases, in that order; junction bases with no gene match: 6. Written as DNA, the CDR3 is TGTGCCAGCAGCTTTGGACTAGCCAGTAACAATGAGCAGTTCTTC. It codes for CASSFGLASNNEQFF.

The gene calls are TRBV19 and TRBJ1-2; TRBD1 might be the D (5 bases). Trimming took 7 bases from V and 7 from J, leaving 19 bases between them. The CDR3 covers 14 residues. The germline gives CDR1 LNHDA, CDR2 SQIVND (reference sequence). The CDR3 DNA follows: TGTGCCAGTACCCTCGAGCGGGGGGAAAGTGGCTACACCTTC. Translated, it gives CASTLERGESGYTF.

J is TRBJ2-2 and V is TRBV5-1; 7 nucleotides match TRBD1. From germline, CDR1 is SGHRS and CDR2 YFSETQ. The CDR3 extends over 19 amino acids. V lost 0 bases to trimming and J lost 2 bases; unmatched junction nucleotides: 13. For the CDR3, the DNA is TGCGCCAGCAGCTTGGCGGCAGGGGGTTCTCTCTTCAACACCGGGGAGCTGTTTTTT. Amino acid sequence: CASSLAAGGSLFNTGELFF.

The gene calls are TRBV10-3 and TRBJ2-5; 7 bases align to TRBD1. The CDR3 covers 14 residues. Germline V CDR1 and CDR2: ENHRY, SYGVKD. The ends lost 6 bases at V and 5 bases at J; junction bases unmatched: 9. The CDR3 is CAIRPGQSGETQYF. CDR3 in DNA: TGTGCCATCAGGCCGGGACAGTCAGGCGAGACCCAGTACTTC.

The V call is TRBV28, the J call TRBJ1-5; the D is unclear. In germline, CDR1 is MDHEN, CDR2 SYDVKM. Deletions cut 5 bases from V and 0 bases from J, with 11 bases between. There are 15 residues in the CDR3. The CDR3 region is CASSANPFSNQPQHF. CDR3 in DNA: TGTGCCAGCAGTGCAAACCCTTTTAGCAATCAGCCCCAGCATTTT.

The chain is built from TRBV5-6 and TRBJ2-5, with D possibly TRBD1 on 6 matching bases. V lost 0 bases and J lost 5, with 8 bases in between. CDR3 length: 13 residues. Germline V gene data show CDR1 as SGHDT and CDR2 as YYEEEE. CDR3 region: CASSLVRGETQYF. DNA of the CDR3: TGTGCCAGCAGCTTGGTTAGGGGGGAGACCCAGTACTTC.

The rearrangement links TRBV11-2 to TRBJ2-5, with 10 positions matching TRBD2. The CDR3 has 18 residues. The V and J ends lost 1 base and 5 bases, in that order; junction bases with no gene match: 13. In germline, CDR1 is SGHAT, CDR2 FQNNGV. The CDR3 DNA follows: TGTGCCAGCAGCTTAGGTCAGCCTAGCGGGAGCGGTTGGGAGACCCAGTACTTC. Amino acid sequence: CASSLGQPSGSGWETQYF. The variable domain in full, with the rest retrieved from reference TRBV11-2 and TRBJ2-5, is EAGVAQSPRYKIIEKRQSVAFWCNPISGHATLYWYQQILGQGPKLLIQFQNNGVVDDSQLPKDRFSAERLKGVDSTLKIQPAKLEDSAVYLCASSLGQPSGSGWETQYFGPGTRLLVL.

This sequence joins TRBV5-5 and TRBJ1-1; no clear D. V was cut by 1 base and J by 6 bases, with 16 bases left in between. Germline values: CDR1 SGHKS, CDR2 YYEKEE (reference sequence). This CDR3 has 15 residues. The CDR3 here is CASSLSRAGGPEAFF. The CDR3 nucleotides are TGTGCCAGCAGCTTGAGTCGGGCGGGCGGCCCTGAAGCTTTCTTT. Full variable domain (rest looked up from reference TRBV5-5 and TRBJ1-1): DAGVTQSPTHLIKTRGQQVTLRCSPISGHKSVSWYQQVLGQGPQFIFQYYEKEERGRGNFPDRFSARQFPNYSSELNVNALLLGDSALYLCASSLSRAGGPEAFFGQGTRLTVV.

V usage is TRBV7-3 and J usage is TRBJ2-2; D unresolved. Germline V CDR1 and CDR2: SGHTA, FQGTGA. The CDR3 is 13 residues long. V was shortened by 5 bases and J by 0 bases, with 4 bases between the two germline ends. CDR3 sequence: CASSQSNTGELFF. The CDR3 bases are TGTGCCAGCAGCCAATCGAACACCGGGGAGCTGTTTTTT.

In its sample, this clone was seen a few times. The chain recombines TRBV28 with TRBJ2-7; 7 positions match TRBD1. This CDR3 contains 15 residues. The junction had 12 bases not matched to a gene; V was cut back by 6 bases and J by 4 bases. Germline V CDR1 and CDR2: MDHEN, SYDVKM. The CDR3 sequence: CASSKQGPVRYEQYF. DNA for the CDR3: TGTGCCAGCAGCAAACAGGGGCCCGTCCGGTACGAGCAGTACTTC.

J is TRBJ2-1 and V is TRBV7-2, with a tentative D call TRBD2 (5 bases). The ends were cut back, 5 bases at V and 5 bases at J, with 10 bases in the middle. The CDR3 is 13 residues long. The V gene's germline CDR1 is SGHTA and CDR2 FQGNSA. As DNA, the CDR3 is TGTGCCAGCAGCGTGCCGGGAAACAATGAGCAGTTCTTC. Its translation is CASSVPGNNEQFF.

This chain links TRBV28 with TRBJ2-3, with D tentatively TRBD1 (6 bases). Trimming took off 7 bases at V and 0 bases at J, with 17 bases between the two ends. Germline lookup yields CDR1 MDHEN and CDR2 SYDVKM. The CDR3 consists of 16 residues. The DNA for the CDR3 is TGTGCCAGCATTCCTCGACAGGAAACTAGCACAGATACGCAGTATTTT. It translates to CASIPRQETSTDTQYF.

This clone appeared a single time. The chain recombines TRBV28 with TRBJ2-1; a possible D gene is TRBD2 (5 bases). Trimming shortened V by 5 bases and J by 3 bases, and 14 bases separated the two germline ends. Germline V lookup: CDR1 MDHEN, CDR2 SYDVKM. The CDR3 runs 15 residues. The CDR3 spells CASSPRTQLYNEQFF. The CDR3 DNA reads TGTGCCAGCAGTCCTAGGACTCAACTCTACAATGAGCAGTTCTTC.

The rearrangement links TRBV5-4 to TRBJ1-2, with a possible D match to TRBD1 (5 bases). This CDR3 is built from 15 residues. In germline, CDR1 is SGHNT, CDR2 YYREEE (reference sequence). Trimming left V 0 bases short and J 2 bases short, with 11 bases between. The CDR3 protein is CASSLVGGENYGYTF. In nucleotides, the CDR3 is TGTGCCAGCAGCTTGGTCGGGGGAGAGAACTATGGCTACACCTTC. The whole variable domain, remainder taken from reference TRBV5-4 and TRBJ1-2, is ETGVTQSPTHLIKTRGQQVTLRCSSQSGHNTVSWYQQALGQGPQFIFQYYREEENGRGNFPPRFSGLQFPNYSSELNVNALELDDSALYLCASSLVGGENYGYTFGSGTRLTVV.

The chain has TRBV18 and TRBJ2-7; D might be TRBD1 or TRBD2, each matching 5 bases. The CDR3 is 14 amino acids. Looked up from germline, CDR1 is KGHSH and CDR2 is LQKENI. Trimming shortened V by 6 bases and J by 5 bases, and 17 bases separated the two germline ends. The DNA for the CDR3 is TGTGCCAGCTCCGAGGGGTTCTCAGGCGACGAGCAGTACTTC. This encodes CASSEGFSGDEQYF.

The J gene is TRBJ2-3, the V gene TRBV4-1; possible D gene TRBD1, 6 bases. Germline CDR1 and CDR2: MGHRA and YSYEKL. The CDR3 covers 15 residues. V was pared by 4 bases and J by 7 bases, with 18 bases between. CDR3 nucleotide sequence: TGCGCCAGCAGCCCCCCCAAGACAGGCCCTTATACGCAGTATTTT. Translated: CASSPPKTGPYTQYF.

This chain connects TRBV6-5 to TRBJ2-5, with TRBD2 identical over 11 bases. CDR1 and CDR2 from the germline V gene are MNHEY and SVGAGI. The CDR3 covers 15 residues. V lost 7 bases and J lost 5; bases outside the gene matches: 9. This chain's CDR3 is CASTSVVAGGETQYF. CDR3 coding DNA: TGTGCCAGCACGTCCGTTGTAGCGGGAGGGGAGACCCAGTACTTC.